This T cell receptor (beta chain) was identified during a study of cytomegalovirus exposure and HLA in healthy donors (dated by TCRdb to 2016 to 2017). Some background on the complete study: A later analysis indicated that the roughly 130 validation repertoires were generated on the platform also employed for the 700 or so repertoires of the first cohort. The aim of the study was to test whether cataloging public T cell receptors could identify signatures of past pathogen exposure. Along with the roughly 670-subject first cohort, a separate validation cohort of over a hundred different subjects was used. To predict cytomegalovirus infection status, the study brought together high-throughput TCR immunosequencing, statistical association of individual TCRs with disease status, and machine learning. The research as a whole found: Subsequent analysis determined that TCRs grouped into clusters in the first cohort also showed a tendency toward co-occurrence across the 120 validation repertoires, and approximately 94% of cluster scores exceeded 0. The classifier was reported to diagnose cytomegalovirus status with high specificity and sensitivity in both the original and validation cohorts. In the study, about 150 TCR beta chains were listed as associated with cytomegalovirus. A later analysis lacked HLA typing for the validation cohort, so it scored co-occurrence in that cohort across all 110 or so repertoires. In vitro tests confirmed that three of the cytomegalovirus-associated TCR beta chains recognize cytomegalovirus antigens. According to the authors, the approach could potentially be generalized to other disease states and immunological phenotypes. Most TCR sequences were observed very rarely across donors, whereas some public TCRs were present in many individuals.

About this clone itself: What antigen it recognizes has not been identified. Base qualities are missing; no much larger clone stands one base away.

The method behind the library was the immunoSEQ multiplex PCR assay. The original pipeline was this. A statistical classification framework was built for diagnosing cytomegalovirus status from the catalog of TCR beta chain sequences. As stored in TCRdb, this immuneACCESS dataset retains in-frame rearrangements with V and J assigned. A fraction of the clones does not appear; measured against another copy, unresolved V genes explain less than half of the discrepancy, and the remainder lacks a known reason. The V and J calls and clone size were taken over from that table, and D and trimming were inferred from the DNA. The sample has 95,000 to 150,000 clones on record, about 93% of them singletons. The biggest ten clones account for roughly 1.2% of the sample. Donors formed part of the validation cohort, which comprised about 130 subjects and was distinct from the first cohort of roughly 600 subjects.

Counted from cysteine to phenylalanine, this CDR3 has 13 amino acids. CDR3 DNA is the only sequence kept; it has 39 bases, read in frame from the first base. The germline V gene (reference sequence) yields MNHNY for CDR1 and SVGAGI for CDR2. V lost 11 bases and J lost 5 bases; the stretch between them is 18 bases long. This TCR was sampled from a woman between 18 and 30 years old in good health and CMV-seronegative. In this chain, TRBV6-6 is recombined with TRBJ2-5; a tentative D call is TRBD1 (6 bases match). Source material: PBMCs. The sequence in DNA is TGTGCCTGTCGGGCAGGGGCTGGGGAGACCCAGTACTTC. Translated, this is CACRAGAGETQYF.